This T cell receptor beta chain was retrieved from a study of beta chain features in type 1 diabetes. Study details: No patient-donor differences in age, gender, total cells or subset yield.

The CDR3 has 13 amino acids. V was trimmed by 6 bases and J by 2 bases, leaving 11 bases between them. Germline CDR1 MGHDK, CDR2 SYGVNS. Findings and limits, study-wide: Whatever favoring of shorter templates PCR might show would apply equally to patients and controls.

A word on this clone: Its cognate antigen is unknown.

Of the isolated RNA, all was reverse transcribed, and so the sequenced material was expressed TCRB transcripts. This table comes from immunoSEQ multiplex PCR, and its TCRdb copy is limited to in-frame clones, with some not included. Among under 250,000 clones listed, roughly 10% were seen once. The sequenced material came from central memory CD4+ T cells from blood. The sequence came from a man between 18 and 35 years old in good health. The chain uses TRBV25-1 and TRBJ2-7, with D possibly TRBD2 on 6 matching bases. CDR3 sequence reads: CASRTPGAYEQYF. In nucleotides, the CDR3 is TGTGCCAGCAGGACCCCGGGGGCCTACGAGCAGTACTTC.